The clone carrying this TCR beta chain was recorded many times. The germline V gene encodes CDR1 LGHDT and CDR2 YNNKEL (reference sequence). V gave up 2 bases and J gave up 1 base, with 11 bases separating them. The CDR3 is made up of 15 amino acids. A UMI-containing oligonucleotide was joined by 3' ligation to the TCR cDNA template. These data come from a study of naive and memory T cell subsets. The SP2 primer and nested alpha and beta constant region primers amplified ligated cDNA in four rounds. TCRdb reprocessed the 5' RACE reads with MiXCR, giving one entry per CDR3 protein. Of about 62,000 distinct CDR3 sequences detected, under 10% appear once; the ten largest clones hold about 19%.

The receptor's source is a female donor in good health. The chain couples TRBV3-1 to TRBJ1-1, with D possibly matching TRBD1 (5 bases). CDR3: CASSQKGKRNTEAFF. CDR3 in DNA: TGTGCCAGCAGCCAAAAGGGGAAGCGGAACACTGAAGCTTTCTTT. Looking up the rest from reference TRBV3-1 and TRBJ1-1 gives the full variable domain: DTAVSQTPKYLVTQMGNDKSIKCEQNLGHDTMYWYKQDSKKFLKIMFSYNNKELIINETVPNRFSPKSPDKAHLNLHINSLELGDSAVYFCASSQKGKRNTEAFFGQGTRLTVV.